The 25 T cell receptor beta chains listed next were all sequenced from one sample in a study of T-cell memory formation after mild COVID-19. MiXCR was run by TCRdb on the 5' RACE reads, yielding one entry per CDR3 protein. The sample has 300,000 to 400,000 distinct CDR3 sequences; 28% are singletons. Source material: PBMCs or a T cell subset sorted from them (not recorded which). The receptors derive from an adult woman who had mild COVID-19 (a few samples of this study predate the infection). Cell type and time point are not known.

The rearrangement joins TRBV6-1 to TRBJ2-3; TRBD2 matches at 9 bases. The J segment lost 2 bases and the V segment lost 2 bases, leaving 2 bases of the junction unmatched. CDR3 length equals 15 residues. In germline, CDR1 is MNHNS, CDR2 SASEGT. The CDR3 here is CASSELAGITDTQYF. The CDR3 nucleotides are TGTGCCAGCAGTGAACTAGCGGGAATCACAGATACGCAGTATTTT.

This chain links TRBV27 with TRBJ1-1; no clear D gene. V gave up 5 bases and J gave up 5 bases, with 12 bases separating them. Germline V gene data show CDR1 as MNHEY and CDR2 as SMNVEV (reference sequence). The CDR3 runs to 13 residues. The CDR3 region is CASSPGAGTEAFF. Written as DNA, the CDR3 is TGTGCCAGCAGTCCCGGCGCGGGGACTGAAGCTTTCTTT.

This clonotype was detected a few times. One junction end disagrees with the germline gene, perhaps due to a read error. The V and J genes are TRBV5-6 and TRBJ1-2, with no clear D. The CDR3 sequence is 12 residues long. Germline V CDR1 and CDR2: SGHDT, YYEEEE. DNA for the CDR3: TGTGCCAGCAGCTTATCAGGACCCCCGACGGGCTTC. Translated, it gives CASSLSGPPTGF.

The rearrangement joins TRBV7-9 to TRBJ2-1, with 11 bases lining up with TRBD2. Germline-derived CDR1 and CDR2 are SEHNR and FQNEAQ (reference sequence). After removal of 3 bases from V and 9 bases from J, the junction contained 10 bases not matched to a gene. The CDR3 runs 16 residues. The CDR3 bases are TGTGCCAGCAGCTTCGGTAGCGGGAGGGCCTTGGGTGAGCAGTTCTTC. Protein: CASSFGSGRALGEQFF.

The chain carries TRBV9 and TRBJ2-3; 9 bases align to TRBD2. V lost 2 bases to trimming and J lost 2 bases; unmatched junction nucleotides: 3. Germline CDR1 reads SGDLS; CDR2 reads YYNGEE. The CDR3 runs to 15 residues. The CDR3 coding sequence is TGTGCCAGCAGCGTGGGACTAGCTACCACAGATACGCAGTATTTT. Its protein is CASSVGLATTDTQYF.

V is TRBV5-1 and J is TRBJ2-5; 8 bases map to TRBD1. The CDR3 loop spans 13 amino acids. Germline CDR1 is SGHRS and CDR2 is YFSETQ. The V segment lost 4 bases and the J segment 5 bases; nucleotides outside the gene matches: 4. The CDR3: CASSKDRAETQYF. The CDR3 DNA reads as TGCGCCAGCAGCAAGGACAGGGCCGAGACCCAGTACTTC.

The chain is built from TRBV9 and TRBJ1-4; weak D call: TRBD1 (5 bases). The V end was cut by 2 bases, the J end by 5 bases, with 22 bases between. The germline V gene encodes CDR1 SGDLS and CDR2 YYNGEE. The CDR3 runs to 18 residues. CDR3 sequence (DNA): TGTGCCAGCAGCGTTGCCCAGGATGGGGGACTACTAAATGAAAAACTGTTTTTT. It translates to CASSVAQDGGLLNEKLFF.

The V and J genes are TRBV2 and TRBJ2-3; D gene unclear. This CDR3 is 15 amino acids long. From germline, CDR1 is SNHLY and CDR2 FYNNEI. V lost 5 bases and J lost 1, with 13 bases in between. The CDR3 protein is CASSPPTERTDTQYF. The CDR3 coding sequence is TGTGCCAGCAGTCCACCGACGGAACGCACAGATACGCAGTATTTT.

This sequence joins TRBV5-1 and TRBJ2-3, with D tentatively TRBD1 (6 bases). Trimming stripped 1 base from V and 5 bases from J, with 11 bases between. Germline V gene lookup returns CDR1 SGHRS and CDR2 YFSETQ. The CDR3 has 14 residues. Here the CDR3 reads CASSLLPGEDTQYF. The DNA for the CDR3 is TGCGCCAGCAGCTTGCTACCAGGGGAAGATACGCAGTATTTT.

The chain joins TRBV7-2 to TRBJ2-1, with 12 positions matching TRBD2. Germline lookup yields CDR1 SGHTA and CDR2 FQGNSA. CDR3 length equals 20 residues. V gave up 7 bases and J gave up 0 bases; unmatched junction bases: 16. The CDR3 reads CASTESMGLAGLSSYNEQFF. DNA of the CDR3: TGTGCCAGCACCGAATCGATGGGACTAGCGGGCCTAAGCTCCTACAATGAGCAGTTCTTC.

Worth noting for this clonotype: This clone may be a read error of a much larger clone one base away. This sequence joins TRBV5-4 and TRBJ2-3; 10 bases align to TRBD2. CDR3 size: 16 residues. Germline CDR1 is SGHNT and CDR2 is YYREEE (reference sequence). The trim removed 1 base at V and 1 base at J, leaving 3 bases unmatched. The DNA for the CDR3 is TGTGCCAGCAGCTTGTGGCTAGCGGGGGGCACAGATACGCAGTATTTT. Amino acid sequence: CASSLWLAGGTDTQYF.

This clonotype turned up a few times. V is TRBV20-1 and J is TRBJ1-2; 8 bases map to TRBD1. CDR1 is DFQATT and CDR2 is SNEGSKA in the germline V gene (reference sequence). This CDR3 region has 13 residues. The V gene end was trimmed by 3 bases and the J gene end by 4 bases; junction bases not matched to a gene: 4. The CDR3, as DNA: TGCAGTGCTAGCTGGGGACAGGCCTATGGCTACACCTTC. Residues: CSASWGQAYGYTF.

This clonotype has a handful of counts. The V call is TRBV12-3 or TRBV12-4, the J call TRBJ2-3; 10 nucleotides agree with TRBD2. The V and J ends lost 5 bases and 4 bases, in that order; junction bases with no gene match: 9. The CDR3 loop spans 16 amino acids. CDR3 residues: CASSRTGTSVADTQYF. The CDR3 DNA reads TGTGCCAGCAGTCGTACCGGGACTAGCGTGGCAGATACGCAGTATTTT.

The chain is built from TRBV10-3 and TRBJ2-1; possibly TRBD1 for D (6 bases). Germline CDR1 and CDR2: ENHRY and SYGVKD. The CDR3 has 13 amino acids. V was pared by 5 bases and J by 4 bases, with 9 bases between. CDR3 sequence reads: CAISWTEYNEQFF. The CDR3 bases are TGTGCCATCAGTTGGACAGAATACAATGAGCAGTTCTTC.

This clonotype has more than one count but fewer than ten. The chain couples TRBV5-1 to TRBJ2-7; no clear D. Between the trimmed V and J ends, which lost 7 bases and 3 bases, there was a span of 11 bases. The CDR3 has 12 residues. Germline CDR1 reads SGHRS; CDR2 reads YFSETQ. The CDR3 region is CASGVGGYEQYF. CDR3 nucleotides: TGCGCCAGCGGGGTAGGCGGCTACGAGCAGTACTTC.

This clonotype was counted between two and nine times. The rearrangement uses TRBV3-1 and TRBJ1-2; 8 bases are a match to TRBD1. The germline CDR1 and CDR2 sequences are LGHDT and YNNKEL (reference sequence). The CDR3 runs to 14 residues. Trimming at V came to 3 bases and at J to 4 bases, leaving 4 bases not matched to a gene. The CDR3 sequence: CASSHQGQVYGYTF. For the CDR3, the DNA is TGTGCCAGCAGCCATCAGGGACAGGTCTATGGCTACACCTTC.

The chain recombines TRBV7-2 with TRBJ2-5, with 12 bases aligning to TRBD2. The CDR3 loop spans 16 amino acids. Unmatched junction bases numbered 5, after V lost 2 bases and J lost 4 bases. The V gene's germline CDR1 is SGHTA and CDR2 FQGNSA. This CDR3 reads CASSLPLGLAGETQYF. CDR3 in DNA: TGTGCCAGCAGCTTACCATTGGGACTAGCGGGAGAGACCCAGTACTTC.

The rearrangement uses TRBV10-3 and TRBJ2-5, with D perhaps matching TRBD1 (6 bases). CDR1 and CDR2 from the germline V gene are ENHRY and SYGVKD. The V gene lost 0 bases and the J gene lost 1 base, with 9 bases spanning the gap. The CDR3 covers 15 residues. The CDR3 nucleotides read TGTGCCATCAGTGAGTCAGGGACACCCCAAGAGACCCAGTACTTC. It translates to CAISESGTPQETQYF.

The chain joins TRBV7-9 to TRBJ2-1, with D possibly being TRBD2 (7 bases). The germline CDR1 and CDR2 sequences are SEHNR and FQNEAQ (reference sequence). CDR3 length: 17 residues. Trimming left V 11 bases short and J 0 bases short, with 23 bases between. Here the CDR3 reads CACSSTRGLSSYNEQFF. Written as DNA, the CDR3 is TGTGCCTGCTCATCAACGCGGGGGCTGAGCTCCTACAATGAGCAGTTCTTC.

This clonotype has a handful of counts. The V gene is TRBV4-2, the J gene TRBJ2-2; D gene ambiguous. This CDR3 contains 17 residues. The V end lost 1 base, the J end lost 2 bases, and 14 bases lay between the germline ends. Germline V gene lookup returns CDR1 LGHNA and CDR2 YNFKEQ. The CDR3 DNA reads TGTGCCAGCAGCCAAGGCGTTGTTCGGGTTAACACCGGGGAGCTGTTTTTT. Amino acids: CASSQGVVRVNTGELFF.

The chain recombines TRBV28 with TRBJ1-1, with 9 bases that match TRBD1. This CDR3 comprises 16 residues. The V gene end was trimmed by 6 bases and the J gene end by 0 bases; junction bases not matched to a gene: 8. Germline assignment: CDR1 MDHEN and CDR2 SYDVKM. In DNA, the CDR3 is TGTGCCAGCAGAGGGACAGGGTGGGCCTTGAACACTGAAGCTTTCTTT. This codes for CASRGTGWALNTEAFF.

The CDR3 nucleotides read TGTGCCAGCAGCTTAGTGACCAAACCTACTCATACAGATACGCAGTATTTT. It yields the protein CASSLVTKPTHTDTQYF. The rearrangement uses TRBV7-8 and TRBJ2-3; D call uncertain. Germline V lookup: CDR1 SGHVS, CDR2 FQNEAQ. With 1 base removed from V and 3 bases from J, the gap between germline ends came to 17 bases. CDR3 size: 17 residues.

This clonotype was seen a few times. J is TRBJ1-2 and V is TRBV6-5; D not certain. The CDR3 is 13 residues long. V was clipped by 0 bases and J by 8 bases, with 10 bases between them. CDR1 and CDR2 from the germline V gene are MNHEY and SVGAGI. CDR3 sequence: CASSYSTVWGYTF. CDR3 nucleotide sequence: TGTGCCAGCAGTTACTCGACGGTGTGGGGCTACACCTTC.

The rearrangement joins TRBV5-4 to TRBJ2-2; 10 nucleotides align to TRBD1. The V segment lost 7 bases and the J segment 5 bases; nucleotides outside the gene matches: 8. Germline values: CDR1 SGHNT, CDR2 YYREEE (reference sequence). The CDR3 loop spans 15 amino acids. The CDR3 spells CASSRQGAGTGELFF. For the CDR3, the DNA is TGTGCCAGCTCGCGACAGGGGGCAGGTACCGGGGAGCTGTTTTTT.

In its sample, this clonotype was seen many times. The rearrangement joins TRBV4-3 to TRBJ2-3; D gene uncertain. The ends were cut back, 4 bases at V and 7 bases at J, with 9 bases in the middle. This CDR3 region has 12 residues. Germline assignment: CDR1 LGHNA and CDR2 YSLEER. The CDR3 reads CASSPESHTQYF. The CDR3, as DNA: TGCGCCAGCAGCCCCGAGAGTCATACGCAGTATTTT.